Below, 23 T cell receptor beta chains from the same sample are listed, as sequenced in a study of OX40 agonist ivuxolimab in advanced cancers. Produced via immunoSEQ multiplex PCR; TCRdb's table is partial and in-frame only. Of approximately 50,000 clones listed, 70% to 90% are singletons. Sequenced here: CD4+ or CD8+ T cells sorted from blood, sampled in a trial of the OX40 agonist ivuxolimab. The receptors derive from an adult with an advanced solid tumor such as melanoma, head and neck, liver or kidney cancer.

J is TRBJ2-7 and V is TRBV7-3, with D unresolved. V was clipped by 2 bases and J by 6 bases, with 11 bases between them. CDR3 length: 13 residues. Per the germline V gene, CDR1 is SGHTA and CDR2 is FQGTGA. CDR3 in amino acids: CASSLWSYTEQYF. CDR3 coding DNA: TGTGCCAGCAGCTTATGGTCCTACACCGAGCAGTACTTC. Looking up the rest from reference TRBV7-3 and TRBJ2-7 gives the full variable domain: GAGVSQTPSNKVTEKGKYVELRCDPISGHTALYWYRQSLGQGPEFLIYFQGTGAADDSGLPNDRFFAVRPEGSVSTLKIQRTERGDSAVYLCASSLWSYTEQYFGPGTRLTVT.

The V call is TRBV10-2, the J call TRBJ1-3; D is uncertain. Trimming took off 6 bases at V and 4 bases at J, with 13 bases between the two ends. The CDR3 consists of 14 residues. Per germline, CDR1 WSHSY and CDR2 SAAADI. CDR3 in amino acids: CASSPGVIGNTIYF. CDR3 nucleotide sequence: TGCGCCAGCAGCCCCGGGGTAATAGGAAACACCATATATTTT.

The chain combines TRBV10-2 with TRBJ2-3, with TRBD2 identical over 13 bases. CDR1 is WSHSY, CDR2 SAAADI, per germline. V lost 6 bases, J lost 0 bases, and 9 bases stayed unmatched. This CDR3 is built from 18 residues. The CDR3 sequence is CASSPTSGGAGSTDTQYF. The CDR3 DNA follows: TGCGCCAGCAGCCCTACTAGCGGGGGGGCTGGAAGCACAGATACGCAGTATTTT.

This chain's CDR3 is CASSEVTRPGELFF. In DNA, the CDR3 is TGTGCCAGCAGTGAGGTGACTAGGCCCGGGGAGCTGTTTTTT. The gene calls are TRBV6-1 and TRBJ2-2; D possibly corresponds to TRBD2 (6 bases). CDR3 length: 14 residues. The V gene lost 3 bases and the J gene lost 6 bases, with 11 bases spanning the gap. CDR1 and CDR2 from the germline V gene are MNHNS and SASEGT.

The chain uses TRBV5-1 and TRBJ2-7; D is undetermined. The V and J ends lost 2 bases and 2 bases respectively, with 8 bases between them. The CDR3 is 13 residues long. Germline V gene lookup returns CDR1 SGHRS and CDR2 YFSETQ. CDR3 sequence (DNA): TGCGCCAGCAGCTTCGGGTCCACCTACGAGCAGTACTTC. Translating it yields CASSFGSTYEQYF.

The V gene is TRBV10-1, the J gene TRBJ2-3; D may be TRBD2 (6 bases). V was clipped by 2 bases and J by 4 bases, with 10 bases between them. This CDR3 contains 14 residues. Germline values: CDR1 WNHNN, CDR2 SYGVQD (reference sequence). CDR3 in amino acids: CASSESGRADTQYF. CDR3 bases: TGCGCCAGCAGTGAGAGCGGGCGTGCAGATACGCAGTATTTT.

The sample holds a few counts of this clone. The chain is built from TRBV9 and TRBJ1-1; 9 nucleotides match TRBD1. The CDR3 spans 13 residues. V trimming: 1 base; J trimming: 10 bases; junction bases outside the gene matches: 5. Germline V gene data show CDR1 as SGDLS and CDR2 as YYNGEE. This chain's CDR3 is CASSVNPTGGAFF. The DNA for the CDR3 is TGTGCCAGCAGCGTAAATCCGACAGGGGGAGCTTTCTTT.

The chain carries TRBV27 and TRBJ1-5, with D tentatively TRBD1 (5 bases). The CDR3 loop spans 13 amino acids. Trimming took off 7 bases at V and 3 bases at J, with 10 bases between the two ends. Germline loops: CDR1 MNHEY, CDR2 SMNVEV (reference sequence). Here the CDR3 reads CASTRGANQPQHF. In DNA form, the CDR3 reads TGTGCCAGCACCAGAGGGGCCAATCAGCCCCAGCATTTT.

The chain has TRBV7-8 and TRBJ2-5; TRBD1 aligns across 7 bases. The V gene end was trimmed by 0 bases and the J gene end by 5 bases; junction bases not matched to a gene: 15. This CDR3 contains 18 residues. Per germline, CDR1 SGHVS and CDR2 FQNEAQ. In DNA form, the CDR3 reads TGTGCCAGCAGCTTAGCGCATGGGTTTGAGGGGGCGAGGGAGACCCAGTACTTC. It encodes CASSLAHGFEGARETQYF.

V is TRBV19 and J is TRBJ1-2, with 8 bases aligning to TRBD1. The CDR3 loop spans 18 amino acids. V trimming: 4 bases; J trimming: 0 bases; junction bases outside the gene matches: 13. Germline V lookup: CDR1 LNHDA, CDR2 SQIVND (reference sequence). CDR3 sequence: CASSTEWGQERPNYGYTF. For the CDR3, the DNA is TGTGCCAGTAGTACCGAATGGGGACAGGAGCGACCTAACTATGGCTACACCTTC. The whole variable domain, remainder taken from reference TRBV19 and TRBJ1-2, is DGGITQSPKYLFRKEGQNVTLSCEQNLNHDAMYWYRQDPGQGLRLIYYSQIVNDFQKGDIAEGYSVSREKKESFPLTVTSAQKNPTAFYLCASSTEWGQERPNYGYTFGSGTRLTVV.

This clone was picked up a small number of times. The DNA of the CDR3 is TGTGCCTGGAGTGTACTAGCAGGGGCGTTAACCGGGGAGCTGTTTTTT. It encodes CAWSVLAGALTGELFF. The chain links TRBV30 to TRBJ2-2; D possibly uses TRBD1 or TRBD2 (6 bases each). There are 16 residues in the CDR3. The germline CDR1 and CDR2 sequences are GTSNPN and SVGIG (reference sequence). V lost 0 bases, J lost 5 bases, and 16 bases lay in between.

This rearrangement joins TRBV6-5 to TRBJ1-6; weak D call: TRBD1 (6 bases). Trimming took 0 bases from V and 10 from J, leaving 16 bases between them. The germline CDR1 and CDR2 sequences are MNHEY and SVGAGI. This CDR3 is built from 16 residues. Written as DNA, the CDR3 is TGTGCCAGCAGTTACTCGAGGGGACAAGGAGTGTCACCCCTCCACTTT. This gives the protein CASSYSRGQGVSPLHF.

As for this clone: One end of the junction does not line up with germline, which may come from a read error. The chain combines TRBV19 with TRBJ1-1, with D possibly matching TRBD1 (6 bases). This CDR3 comprises 15 residues. Germline CDR1 LNHDA, CDR2 SQIVND (reference sequence). CDR3 sequence: CAGSLTGGLETEAFF. Here the CDR3 DNA reads TGTGCCGGTAGCCTCACGGGGGGGCTAGAAACTGAAGCTTTCTTT.

The gene calls are TRBV7-2 and TRBJ1-4; no clear D gene. V was clipped by 0 bases and J by 5 bases, with 4 bases between them. Germline loops: CDR1 SGHTA, CDR2 FQGNSA. This CDR3 comprises 13 residues. CDR3 nucleotide sequence: TGTGCCAGCAGCTTAGCCCAAAATGAAAAACTGTTTTTT. Protein sequence: CASSLAQNEKLFF.

CDR3 sequence reads: CASSWETEYGYTF. DNA for the CDR3: TGTGCCAGCAGCTGGGAGACCGAGTATGGCTACACCTTC. The chain employs TRBV5-4 and TRBJ1-2; D call uncertain. The germline V gene encodes CDR1 SGHNT and CDR2 YYREEE (reference sequence). CDR3 length: 13 residues. Trimming stripped 3 bases from V and 5 bases from J, with 11 bases between.

The V call is TRBV19, the J call TRBJ2-2; perhaps D is TRBD1 or TRBD2 (5 bases each). V was clipped by 6 bases and J by 0 bases, with 11 bases between them. This CDR3 region has 15 residues. The V gene's germline CDR1 is LNHDA and CDR2 SQIVND (reference sequence). The chain's CDR3 is CASRFLGANTGELFF. Here the CDR3 DNA reads TGTGCCAGTAGGTTTTTGGGGGCGAACACCGGGGAGCTGTTTTTT.

V and J are TRBV12-5 and TRBJ2-7; TRBD1 might be the D (5 bases). CDR3 length: 16 amino acids. V lost 0 bases, J lost 2 bases, and 14 bases lay in between. Germline V gene sequence: CDR1 LGHNT, CDR2 FRNRAP. As DNA, the CDR3 is TGTGCTAGTGGTTTGGTACTGGGGCTAGGGACCTACGAGCAGTACTTC. Translation: CASGLVLGLGTYEQYF.

This clone appeared once. V usage is TRBV6-1 and J usage is TRBJ2-7, with 7 bases aligning to TRBD1. The germline V gene has CDR1 MNHNS and CDR2 SASEGT. The V and J ends lost 3 bases and 4 bases, in that order; junction bases with no gene match: 9. CDR3 length: 15 residues. The DNA for the CDR3 is TGTGCCAGCAGTGAGTCCTGGACAGGCCCTTACGAGCAGTACTTC. Its protein is CASSESWTGPYEQYF.

The V gene is TRBV18, the J gene TRBJ1-3; TRBD1 agrees at 7 bases. With 5 bases clipped from V and 4 bases from J, the junction kept 8 bases outside the gene matches. Germline lookup yields CDR1 KGHSH and CDR2 LQKENI. CDR3 length equals 15 residues. The CDR3 sequence is CASSSIRDSGNTIYF. Here the CDR3 DNA reads TGTGCCAGCTCATCCATCCGGGACAGCGGAAACACCATATATTTT.

The chain couples TRBV7-2 to TRBJ2-1; D may be TRBD1 (5 bases). The germline gives CDR1 SGHTA, CDR2 FQGNSA. CDR3 length equals 14 residues. Trimming left V 1 base short and J 6 bases short, with 10 bases between. For the CDR3, the DNA is TGTGCCAGCAGCTTAGGGGGCCCGTCCAATGAGCAGTTCTTC. Translating it yields CASSLGGPSNEQFF.

Remarks on this clone: Other DNA sequences from this sample encode an identical CDR3 as well. The V gene is TRBV2, the J gene TRBJ2-1, with TRBD2 matching 7 bases. V dropped 2 bases and J dropped 3; count of bases not matched to a gene: 4. The CDR3 totals 15 residues. CDR1 SNHLY and CDR2 FYNNEI come from the germline V gene. The CDR3 protein is CASSELAGSYNEQFF. As DNA, the CDR3 is TGTGCCAGCAGTGAATTAGCGGGCAGCTACAATGAGCAGTTCTTC.

This chain connects TRBV6-5 to TRBJ2-6; tentative D call: TRBD1 (5 bases). V lost 4 bases to trimming and J lost 7 bases, with 17 bases between them. Germline V lookup: CDR1 MNHEY, CDR2 SVGAGI. This CDR3 has 16 amino acids. The CDR3 nucleotides are TGTGCCAGCAGTTCTTACAGGTTTTTCACCGCCAACGTCCTGACTTTC. Translated, it gives CASSSYRFFTANVLTF.

The sample holds a few counts of this clone. This chain connects TRBV29-1 to TRBJ1-1, with D unresolved. Trimming pared 5 bases from V and 0 bases from J, leaving 10 bases between. This CDR3 spans 13 amino acids. In germline, CDR1 is SQVTM, CDR2 ANQGSEA. The CDR3 is CSVRSSMNTEAFF. CDR3 nucleotides: TGCAGCGTTAGGTCATCAATGAACACTGAAGCTTTCTTT.